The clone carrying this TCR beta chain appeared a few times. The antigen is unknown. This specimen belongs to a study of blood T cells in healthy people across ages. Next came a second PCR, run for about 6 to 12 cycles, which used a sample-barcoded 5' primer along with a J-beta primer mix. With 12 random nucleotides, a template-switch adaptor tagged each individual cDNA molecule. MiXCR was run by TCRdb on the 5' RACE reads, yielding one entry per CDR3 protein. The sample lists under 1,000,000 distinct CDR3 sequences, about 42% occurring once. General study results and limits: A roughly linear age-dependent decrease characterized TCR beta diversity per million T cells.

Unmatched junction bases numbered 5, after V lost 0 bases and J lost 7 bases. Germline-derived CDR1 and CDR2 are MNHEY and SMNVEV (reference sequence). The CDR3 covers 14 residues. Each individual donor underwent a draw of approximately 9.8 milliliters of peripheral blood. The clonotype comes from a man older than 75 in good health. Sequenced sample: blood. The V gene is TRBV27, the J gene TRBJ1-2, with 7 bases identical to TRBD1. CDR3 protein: CASSLSQGGPGYTF. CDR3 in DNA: TGTGCCAGCAGTTTATCCCAGGGGGGTCCTGGCTACACCTTC.